Presented here are 30 T cell receptor beta chains from one specimen sequenced in a study of control samples from healthy donors and cancer patients (TCRdb year 2020). Libraries were prepared through the immunoSEQ multiplex PCR assay. TCRdb carries this immuneACCESS record with in-frame sequences only. Its versions omit some clonotypes, under half of them owing to an unresolved V gene in the studies checked, with the rest unexplained. This sample has roughly 88,000 clones in its table, and 91% of those were observed once. Clones ranked in the top ten supply under 20% of the sample. The sample taken for sequencing was blood. These receptors were collected from a man aged 50 to 59 in good health.

The chain has TRBV5-1 and TRBJ2-7; 8 bases are a match to TRBD1. This CDR3 comprises 16 residues. J gave up 9 bases and V 0 bases, and 14 bases lay outside the gene matches. Germline V CDR1 and CDR2: SGHRS, YFSETQ. This CDR3 is CASSLATGTGAAGQYF. The CDR3, as DNA: TGCGCCAGCAGCTTGGCCACCGGGACAGGCGCTGCAGGGCAGTACTTC.

The rearrangement links TRBV18 to TRBJ2-5; 10 nucleotides match TRBD1. The CDR3 extends over 16 amino acids. The germline CDR1 and CDR2 sequences are KGHSH and LQKENI. J was trimmed by 1 base and V by 5 bases; bases with no gene match: 7. Here the CDR3 DNA reads TGTGCCAGCTCATTCCGGGACAGGGGCCTCCAAGAGACCCAGTACTTC. This encodes CASSFRDRGLQETQYF. Drawing the rest from reference TRBV18 and TRBJ2-5, the complete variable domain is NAGVMQNPRHLVRRRGQEARLRCSPMKGHSHVYWYRQLPEEGLKFMVYLQKENIIDESGMPKERFSAEFPKEGPSILRIQQVVRGDSAAYFCASSFRDRGLQETQYFGPGTRLLVL.

This sequence joins TRBV6-2 or TRBV6-3 and TRBJ2-1; D possibly corresponds to TRBD2 (6 bases). CDR3 length: 15 residues. Germline assignment: CDR1 MNHEY and CDR2 SVGEGT. V was trimmed by 6 bases and J by 9 bases, leaving 21 bases between them. The CDR3 DNA reads TGTGCCAGCAGCTCTTTTGGGCGGGGAAGAACTGAGCAGTTCTTC. It codes for CASSSFGRGRTEQFF.

This rearrangement joins TRBV3-1 (or the pseudogene TRBV3-2) to TRBJ1-4; D call uncertain. Germline V gives CDR1 LGHDT, CDR2 YNNKEL (reference sequence). The CDR3 sequence is 12 residues long. Trimming removed 8 bases at V and 8 bases at J, with 12 bases between. As DNA, the CDR3 is TGTGCCAGCGGATCGACCAGGGAAAAACTGTTTTTT. Residues: CASGSTREKLFF.

This sequence joins TRBV18 and TRBJ1-2; D is undetermined. The V gene's germline CDR1 is KGHSH and CDR2 LQKENI. The CDR3 totals 13 residues. V was pared by 2 bases and J by 3 bases, with 7 bases between. CDR3 DNA sequence: TGTGCCAGCTCACCAAGCCAGGACTATGGCTACACCTTC. This translates into CASSPSQDYGYTF.

This clone was seen just once. J is TRBJ1-3 and V is TRBV12-3 or TRBV12-4; D is possibly TRBD1 (6 bases). Trimming left V 5 bases short and J 6 bases short, with 11 bases between. CDR3 length: 13 amino acids. The CDR3 loop is CASSADRTNTIYF. CDR3 coding DNA: TGTGCCAGCAGTGCCGACAGGACAAACACCATATATTTT.

This chain links TRBV7-9 with TRBJ2-1; 14 bases are shared with TRBD2. V was clipped by 5 bases and J by 8 bases; unmatched bases: 14. CDR3 length equals 18 residues. CDR1 is SEHNR, CDR2 FQNEAQ, per germline (reference sequence). The CDR3 region has the DNA TGTGCCAGCAGCCAAAGTCTTGGACTAGCGGGGGGTAACTATGAGCAGTTCTTC. Translation: CASSQSLGLAGGNYEQFF.

This chain uses TRBV18 with TRBJ2-1, with D hard to call. Per germline, CDR1 KGHSH and CDR2 LQKENI. The CDR3 loop spans 14 amino acids. Trimming cost V 3 bases and J 4 bases, with 10 bases left between them. CDR3 DNA: TGTGCCAGCTCACCGGATTCGGGTTACAATGAGCAGTTCTTC. Translation: CASSPDSGYNEQFF.

The chain has TRBV5-1 and TRBJ2-3; D may match TRBD1 or TRBD2 (5 bases each). This CDR3 has 13 residues. CDR1 and CDR2 from the germline V gene are SGHRS and YFSETQ. Deletions cut 5 bases from V and 2 bases from J, with 9 bases between. The DNA for the CDR3 is TGCGCCAGCAGAATCGGGGCCACAGATACGCAGTATTTT. It translates to CASRIGATDTQYF.

The chain joins TRBV21-1 to TRBJ2-3; TRBD1, the table's D call, lacks a check against the DNA. TRBV21-1 is a pseudogene. The CDR3 spans 17 residues. CDR3 nucleotides: TGTGCCAGCAGCAAATACCCCCCCGCACAGGTGAGAGATACGCAGTATTTT. Translation gives CASSKYPPAQVRDTQYF.

The chain links TRBV5-1 to TRBJ1-1; possibly TRBD1 for D (6 bases). The CDR3 is 16 residues long. Trimming removed 4 bases at V and 1 base at J, with 17 bases between. Germline V lookup: CDR1 SGHRS, CDR2 YFSETQ. CDR3 loop: CASSPGQRGWNTEAFF. The DNA of the CDR3 is TGCGCCAGCAGCCCGGGACAACGAGGGTGGAACACTGAAGCTTTCTTT.

This clone appeared once. The rearrangement uses TRBV5-6 and TRBJ1-2, with TRBD1 matching 9 bases. J gave up 5 bases and V 0 bases, and 8 bases lay outside the gene matches. Germline V gene sequence: CDR1 SGHDT, CDR2 YYEEEE. The CDR3 has 16 residues. Here the CDR3 DNA reads TGTGCCAGCAGCTTGGCCCCAGGGACAGGGCTTTATGGCTACACCTTC. Translation gives CASSLAPGTGLYGYTF.

The chain has TRBV11-2 and TRBJ2-7, with 9 bases matching TRBD1. The V segment lost 3 bases and the J segment 5 bases; nucleotides outside the gene matches: 8. The germline CDR1 and CDR2 sequences are SGHAT and FQNNGV. This CDR3 is 15 amino acids long. The CDR3 coding sequence is TGTGCCAGCAGCTTCTCGGGACAGGGCGTCCACGAGCAGTACTTC. It translates to CASSFSGQGVHEQYF.

The CDR3 bases are TGTGCCAGCTCACCTCAGGGGGACCCTGGCTACACCTTC. The encoded protein is CASSPQGDPGYTF. The chain combines TRBV18 with TRBJ1-2, with 7 bases matching TRBD1. The V segment lost 3 bases and the J segment 7 bases; nucleotides outside the gene matches: 5. In germline, CDR1 is KGHSH, CDR2 LQKENI. The CDR3 loop spans 13 amino acids. The full variable domain, in which reference TRBV18 and TRBJ1-2 provide the parts outside the CDR3, is NAGVMQNPRHLVRRRGQEARLRCSPMKGHSHVYWYRQLPEEGLKFMVYLQKENIIDESGMPKERFSAEFPKEGPSILRIQQVVRGDSAAYFCASSPQGDPGYTFGSGTRLTVV.

The rearrangement uses TRBV29-1 and TRBJ1-1; TRBD1 agrees at 7 bases. Germline CDR1 reads SQVTM; CDR2 reads ANQGSEA. The junction had 6 bases not matched to a gene; V was cut back by 6 bases and J by 2 bases. This CDR3 comprises 13 residues. CDR3 sequence (DNA): TGCAGCGTGGGGGACAGAGTAAACACTGAAGCTTTCTTT. Protein: CSVGDRVNTEAFF.

This chain uses TRBV4-3 with TRBJ1-4; D remains ambiguous. Germline V gene data show CDR1 as LGHNA and CDR2 as YSLEER. The CDR3 extends over 15 amino acids. Trimming stripped 5 bases from V and 0 bases from J, with 10 bases between. CDR3: CASSGQRATNEKLFF. In DNA form, the CDR3 reads TGCGCCAGCAGCGGCCAAAGAGCAACTAATGAAAAACTGTTTTTT.

This chain joins TRBV24-1 and TRBJ1-1; no firm D call. V dropped 5 bases and J dropped 4 bases, with 13 bases sitting between them. Germline V lookup: CDR1 KGHDR, CDR2 SFDVKD. The CDR3 is 14 amino acids. The DNA for the CDR3 is TGTGCCACCAGTGGTGCCACAGACCCCACTGAAGCTTTCTTT. It specifies CATSGATDPTEAFF.

This rearrangement joins TRBV10-3 to TRBJ1-2; 8 bases are shared with TRBD1. Germline lookup yields CDR1 ENHRY and CDR2 SYGVKD. Trimming took 7 bases from V and 5 from J; bases not matched to a gene: 6. The CDR3 length is 13 residues. CDR3 loop: CAIKTGDSYGYTF. The CDR3 bases are TGTGCCATCAAGACAGGGGACTCTTATGGCTACACCTTC.

The rearrangement links TRBV12-3 or TRBV12-4 to TRBJ1-6, with D possibly being TRBD1 (5 bases). There are 12 residues in the CDR3. Trimming removed 6 bases from V and 9 bases from J, with 9 bases in between. The CDR3 DNA is TGTGCCAGCAGACGGGGCACTTCACCCCTCCACTTT. Amino acid sequence: CASRRGTSPLHF.

This clone has a single count. The rearrangement uses TRBV19 and TRBJ1-2; D uncertain. Between the trimmed V and J ends, which lost 8 bases and 2 bases, there was a span of 15 bases. Per the germline V gene, CDR1 is LNHDA and CDR2 is SQIVND (reference sequence). The CDR3 is 14 residues long. The CDR3: CASFTRTENYGYTF. The CDR3, as DNA: TGTGCCAGTTTCACCCGGACCGAGAACTATGGCTACACCTTC.

J is TRBJ1-4 and V is TRBV19; a possible D gene is TRBD1 (6 bases). There are 16 residues in the CDR3. Per the germline V gene, CDR1 is LNHDA and CDR2 is SQIVND (reference sequence). The V end was cut by 7 bases, the J end by 4 bases, with 19 bases between. The CDR3 DNA follows: TGTGCCAGTAACTCGGACAGCGGTCGGCTTAATGAAAAACTGTTTTTT. Protein sequence: CASNSDSGRLNEKLFF.

CDR3 sequence: CASSQFPPLGNTIYF. The CDR3 DNA reads as TGTGCCAGCAGCCAATTCCCCCCCCTCGGAAACACCATATATTTT. The chain recombines TRBV14 with TRBJ1-3; the D is unclear. In germline, CDR1 is SGHDN, CDR2 FVKESK. Trimming removed 2 bases from V and 4 bases from J, with 12 bases in between. The CDR3 contains 15 residues.

This sequence joins TRBV5-1 and TRBJ1-1, with 9 bases that match TRBD1. This CDR3 comprises 13 residues. CDR1 is SGHRS and CDR2 is YFSETQ in the germline V gene. Trimming cost V 7 bases and J 0 bases; bases outside gene matches: 1. DNA for the CDR3: TGCGCCAGCGGACAGGGGATGAACACTGAAGCTTTCTTT. Residues: CASGQGMNTEAFF.

This chain joins TRBV6-5 and TRBJ1-5, with D unclear. Germline-derived CDR1 and CDR2 are MNHEY and SVGAGI. This CDR3 contains 15 residues. V was shortened by 0 bases and J by 2 bases, with 8 bases between the two germline ends. As DNA, the CDR3 is TGTGCCAGCAGTTACTCGAGAGAGGGCAATCAGCCCCAGCATTTT. Its protein is CASSYSREGNQPQHF.

This chain connects TRBV24-1 to TRBJ2-1; no firm D call. The germline CDR1 and CDR2 sequences are KGHDR and SFDVKD. There are 16 residues in the CDR3. V lost 0 bases and J 2 bases, leaving 10 bases between the germline ends. The CDR3 protein is CATSDLEASTYNEQFF. The CDR3 DNA follows: TGTGCCACCAGTGATTTGGAGGCCAGCACCTACAATGAGCAGTTCTTC.

The chain is built from TRBV18 and TRBJ1-5, with TRBD1 matching over 12 bases. V dropped 3 bases and J dropped 5; count of bases not matched to a gene: 2. Germline V gives CDR1 KGHSH, CDR2 LQKENI. The CDR3 totals 15 residues. CDR3 residues: CASSPGQGAYQPQHF. The CDR3, as DNA: TGTGCCAGCTCACCGGGACAGGGGGCATATCAGCCCCAGCATTTT.

V and J are TRBV19 and TRBJ1-1; possibly TRBD1 for D (6 bases). There are 12 residues in the CDR3. V was pared by 3 bases and J by 7 bases, with 9 bases between. CDR1 and CDR2 from the germline V gene are LNHDA and SQIVND (reference sequence). The CDR3 bases are TGTGCCAGTAGTATTGAGGGGGGTGAAGCTTTCTTT. Translated: CASSIEGGEAFF.

The V gene is TRBV5-1, the J gene TRBJ2-7; no clear D. The V and J ends lost 0 bases and 7 bases respectively, with 11 bases between them. Germline V lookup: CDR1 SGHRS, CDR2 YFSETQ. The CDR3 is made up of 13 amino acids. The CDR3: CASSLGPGGEQYF. In DNA form, the CDR3 reads TGCGCCAGCAGCTTGGGGCCGGGTGGGGAGCAGTACTTC.

This chain links TRBV18 with TRBJ2-2; D may be TRBD1 (6 bases). Trimming removed 0 bases from V and 5 bases from J, with 13 bases in between. CDR3 length: 16 amino acids. The germline gives CDR1 KGHSH, CDR2 LQKENI. In DNA, the CDR3 is TGTGCCAGCTCACCACCCATACAGGGCGGGACCGGGGAGCTGTTTTTT. It codes for CASSPPIQGGTGELFF.

V usage is TRBV6-2 or TRBV6-3 and J usage is TRBJ1-1; perhaps TRBD1 as D (5 bases). V was cut by 0 bases and J by 1 base, with 12 bases left in between. From germline, CDR1 is MNHEY and CDR2 SVGEGT. The CDR3 length is 16 residues. CDR3 nucleotide sequence: TGTGCCAGCAGTTACTCTCCAGGGACCCGGAACACTGAAGCTTTCTTT. Translated, it gives CASSYSPGTRNTEAFF.